This is a list of T cell receptor beta chains from one sample in a study of PD-L1 blockade in urothelial cancer. TCRdb's copy holds only in-frame clones and misses some; the assay was immunoSEQ multiplex PCR. The sample records some 120,000 clones, about 82% being singletons. Sequenced here: PBMCs, sampled around atezolizumab (anti-PD-L1) treatment. These receptors were collected from a man over 45 with urothelial cancer. The CDR3 runs from the conserved cysteine through the conserved F or W. A D gene is named only where the DNA matches it firmly. Clone size is shown for a subset of rows, as once, few, many or a class of expanded clone.

J gene	D gene	clone size	V gene	CDR3 protein	CDR3 DNA
TRBJ2-3	TRBD2	-	TRBV9	CASSVELAGGQDTQYF	TGTGCCAGCAGCGTAGAACTAGCGGGAGGGCAAGATACGCAGTATTTT
TRBJ1-6	-	-	TRBV19	CASSIRGGNYNSPLHF	TGTGCCAGTAGCATACGTGGGGGGAACTATAATTCACCCCTCCACTTT
TRBJ2-7	-	-	TRBV6-6	CASSYSERHQSYEQYF	TGTGCCAGCAGTTATAGTGAGAGACACCAATCATACGAGCAGTACTTC
TRBJ1-1	-	-	TRBV6-5	CASITRTEAFF	TGTGCCAGCATTACCCGGACTGAAGCTTTCTTT
TRBJ1-4	-	-	TRBV4-1	CASSQATGWEKGLWKLFF	TGCGCCAGCAGCCAAGCAACGGGGTGGGAAAAAGGGTTGTGGAAACTGTTTTTT
TRBJ1-6	-	-	TRBV9	CASSPWGGTNSPLHF	TGTGCCAGCAGCCCTTGGGGGGGGACCAATTCACCCCTCCACTTT
TRBJ1-5	-	-	TRBV6-1	CASISRSNQPQHF	TGTGCCAGCATATCGCGGAGCAATCAGCCCCAGCATTTT
TRBJ1-1	TRBD1	-	TRBV18	CASSQTGDTEAFF	TGTGCCAGCTCACAGACAGGGGACACTGAAGCTTTCTTT
TRBJ2-1	TRBD1	-	TRBV18	CASSLPGTVNNEQFF	TGTGCCAGCTCACTGCCCGGGACAGTTAACAATGAGCAGTTCTTC
TRBJ2-1	-	-	TRBV6-6	CASSYETSKNEQFF	TGTGCCAGCAGTTACGAGACTAGTAAAAATGAGCAGTTCTTC
TRBJ2-1	TRBD2	once	TRBV7-8	CASSPGTSGIYEQFF	TGTGCCAGCAGTCCTGGGACTAGCGGGATCTATGAGCAGTTCTTC
TRBJ1-4	-	once	TRBV28	CASSLAQASREKLFF	TGTGCCAGCAGTTTGGCACAGGCTAGTAGGGAAAAACTGTTTTTT
TRBJ1-2	-	-	TRBV6-1	CATNQGFYTF	TGTGCCACGAACCAGGGGTTCTACACCTTC
TRBJ1-1	TRBD1	-	TRBV28	CASSPRQGRITEAFF	TGTGCCAGCAGTCCTCGACAGGGTCGGATTACTGAAGCTTTCTTT
TRBJ2-7	TRBD1	-	TRBV19	CASMGRGPEQYF	TGTGCCAGTATGGGCAGGGGGCCCGAGCAGTACTTC
TRBJ2-3	-	-	TRBV5-6	CASSPPTRTDTQYF	TGTGCCAGCAGCCCCCCGACTCGCACAGATACGCAGTATTTT
TRBJ2-7	TRBD2	-	TRBV7-8	CASSFREGSYEQYF	TGTGCCAGCAGCTTCAGGGAGGGAAGCTACGAGCAGTACTTC
TRBJ1-1	-	-	TRBV10-3	CAISESQGMNTEAFF	TGTGCCATCAGTGAGTCTCAGGGGATGAACACTGAAGCTTTCTTT
TRBJ2-5	-	-	TRBV5-1	CASSFKGQGETQYF	TGCGCCAGCAGCTTCAAGGGGCAGGGGGAGACCCAGTACTTC
TRBJ2-1	TRBD2	-	TRBV7-8	CASSIGVGGKQFF	TGTGCCAGCAGTATCGGGGTCGGGGGGAAGCAGTTCTTC
TRBJ2-1	TRBD2	-	TRBV7-3	CASSPMTSGNNEQFF	TGTGCCAGCAGCCCCATGACTAGCGGGAACAATGAGCAGTTCTTC
TRBJ2-1	TRBD1	-	TRBV5-1	CASSAGRQGGSREQFF	TGCGCCAGCAGCGCCGGCAGACAGGGCGGATCTCGAGAGCAGTTCTTC
TRBJ2-5	TRBD1	-	TRBV2	CASSDRDRQETQYF	TGTGCCAGCAGTGACCGGGACAGACAAGAGACCCAGTACTTC
TRBJ2-5	-	-	TRBV7-8	CASSPPLQGQETQYF	TGTGCCAGCAGCCCCCCGCTACAGGGCCAAGAGACCCAGTACTTC
TRBJ2-1	TRBD2	-	TRBV10-2	CASRLAGGPNEQFF	TGCGCCAGCCGACTAGCGGGAGGGCCTAATGAGCAGTTCTTC
TRBJ2-1	TRBD2	-	TRBV9	CASSPGGGPYNEQFF	TGTGCCAGCAGCCCGGGGGGGGGCCCCTACAATGAGCAGTTCTTC